This T cell receptor (beta chain) came from a study of T cells after yellow fever vaccination. This clonotype was seen a handful of times. The CDR3 has 16 residues. V lost 2 bases and J lost 3; bases outside the gene matches: 5. CDR1 is KGHSH, CDR2 LQKENI, per germline. Generation of TCR cDNA used 5'RACE template switching (which added a universal primer site and UMIs). TCRdb re-derived calls from the 5' RACE reads in MiXCR, one entry per CDR3 protein. The table shows 340,000 or so distinct CDR3 sequences, with approximately 12% occurring only once. The clonotype comes from a man aged 18 to 29 who received the YFV17D yellow fever vaccine. The sequences come from CD4+ T cells sorted from PBMCs, collected 15 days after the yellow fever booster vaccination. The rearrangement uses TRBV18 and TRBJ2-4, with 9 bases lining up with TRBD1. CDR3 region: CASSPNRGLGKNIQYF. In DNA form, the CDR3 reads TGTGCCAGCTCACCAAACAGGGGGCTGGGCAAAAACATTCAGTACTTC.